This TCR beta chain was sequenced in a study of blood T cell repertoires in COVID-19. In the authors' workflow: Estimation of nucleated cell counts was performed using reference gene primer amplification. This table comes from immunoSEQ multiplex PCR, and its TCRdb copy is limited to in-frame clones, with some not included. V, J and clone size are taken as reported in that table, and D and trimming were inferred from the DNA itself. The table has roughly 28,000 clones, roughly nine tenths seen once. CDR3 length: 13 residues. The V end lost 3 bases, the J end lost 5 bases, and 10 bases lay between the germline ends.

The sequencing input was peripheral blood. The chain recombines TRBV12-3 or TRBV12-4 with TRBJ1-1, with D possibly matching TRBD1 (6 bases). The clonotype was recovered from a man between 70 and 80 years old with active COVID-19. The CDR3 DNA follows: TGTGCCAGCAGTTTCGCAGGGGCGACTGAAGCTTTCTTT. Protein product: CASSFAGATEAFF.